These T cell receptor beta chains were read from a single sample in a study of T cell responses to AZD1222 COVID-19 vaccine. TCRdb's copy holds only in-frame clones and misses some; the assay was immunoSEQ multiplex PCR. The sample consists of tens of thousands of clones, around 81% of them appearing once. Sequencing was performed on peripheral blood, taken 28 days after the second AZD1222 dose. These receptors were taken from an adult who received the AZD1222 COVID-19 vaccine. Both conserved end residues are part of each CDR3. The order of the fields is V gene, J gene, CDR3 length, CDR3 protein.

TRBV9	TRBJ1-4	15	CASSVEGDRNEKLFF
TRBV7-9	TRBJ2-1	13	CASTGTGANEQFF
TRBV27	TRBJ1-5	15	CASSFLGHSNQPQHF
TRBV7-2	TRBJ1-3	13	CASSLGTGNTIYF
TRBV11-2	TRBJ2-7	12	CASSRQGYEQYF
TRBV28	TRBJ1-5	13	CASLEVGNQPQHF
TRBV19	TRBJ1-4	15	CASSMGDPTNEKLFF
TRBV30	TRBJ1-1	14	CAWSVPDGNTEAFF
TRBV29-1	TRBJ2-1	15	CSVVGREYSNNEQFF
TRBV5-1	TRBJ2-1	14	CASSFGTGNNEQFF
TRBV5-1	TRBJ2-1	20	CASSLAKGLAGGREYNEQFF
TRBV2	TRBJ1-2	13	CASSDTRNYGYTF
TRBV5-1	TRBJ2-1	15	CASSLDPGARFEQFF
TRBV16	TRBJ2-6	15	CASSQRGEGANVLTF
TRBV12-3/TRBV12-4	TRBJ1-1	13	CASSLRPVGEAFF
TRBV6-2/TRBV6-3	TRBJ1-2	15	CASSYSWTGSGGYTF
TRBV19	TRBJ2-3	16	CASSSGLAGFTDTQYF
TRBV19	TRBJ2-1	14	CASIPGTGGHEQFF
TRBV18	TRBJ2-7	16	CASSPQMDRGLYEQYF
TRBV5-1	TRBJ2-1	16	CASSSTPGTGGNEQFF